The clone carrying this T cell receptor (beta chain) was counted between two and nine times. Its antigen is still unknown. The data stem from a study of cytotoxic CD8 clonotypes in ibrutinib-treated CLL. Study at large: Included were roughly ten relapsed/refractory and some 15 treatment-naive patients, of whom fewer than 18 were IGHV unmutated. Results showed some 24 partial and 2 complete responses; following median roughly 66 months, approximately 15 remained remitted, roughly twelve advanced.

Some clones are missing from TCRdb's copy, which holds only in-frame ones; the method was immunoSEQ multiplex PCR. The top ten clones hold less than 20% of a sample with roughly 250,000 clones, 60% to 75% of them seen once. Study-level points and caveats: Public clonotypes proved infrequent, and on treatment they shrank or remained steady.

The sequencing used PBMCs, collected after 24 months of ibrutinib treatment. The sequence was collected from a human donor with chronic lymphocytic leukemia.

The CDR3 sequence is CASSPGLAGTYEQYF. CDR3 coding DNA: TGTGCCAGCAGTCCCGGACTAGCGGGGACCTACGAGCAGTACTTC. The rearrangement uses TRBV28 and TRBJ2-7; 12 nucleotides align to TRBD2. Germline lookup yields CDR1 MDHEN and CDR2 SYDVKM. CDR3 length: 15 residues. The V gene end was trimmed by 5 bases and the J gene end by 2 bases; junction bases not matched to a gene: 4.